This T cell receptor (delta chain) was sequenced during a study of Vδ1+ human thymocytes. Study observations and caveats: Thymic delta-chain repertoires held approximately 19% Vdelta2 sequences and few Vdelta3, despite high sort purity. Thymic TRG and TRD repertoires appeared highly polyclonal. TRG sequences recurred across donors, whereas TRD sequences stayed essentially private. Unexpected Vdelta2 sequences could cause misinterpretation of bulk repertoire data.

The germline V gene encodes CDR1 TSWWSYY and CDR2 QGS. CDR3 size: 24 residues. V was trimmed by 3 bases and J by 0 bases, leaving 38 bases between them. Details on this clone: Its antigen is unidentified.

The sorted cells were CD3+ Vdelta1+ Vdelta2- thymocytes from alphabeta-depleted thymus. Sequences come from RNA converted to cDNA by reverse transcription. CDR3 amplicons came from multiplex PCR with pooled V-gene forward and constant-region reverse primers. TCRdb fed the multiplex PCR reads into CATT to redo clone calling. The data contain about 25,000 delta-chain clones, 6% to 8% of them singletons. The chain combines TRDV1 with TRDJ1; possible D gene TRDD3, 9 bases. The TCR originated in a girl under three years old who had congenital heart surgery. Sequenced: Vdelta1+ gamma-delta thymocytes from the thymus. As to subset: FACS-sorted CD3+ TCRalphabeta- TCRVdelta1+ TCRVdelta2- thymocytes. In DNA form, the CDR3 reads TGTGCTCTTGGGGACTCACAGAAGGCCTTCCTAACTGGGGGACCACAATTGTACACCGATAAACTCATCTTT. Its translation is CALGDSQKAFLTGGPQLYTDKLIF.